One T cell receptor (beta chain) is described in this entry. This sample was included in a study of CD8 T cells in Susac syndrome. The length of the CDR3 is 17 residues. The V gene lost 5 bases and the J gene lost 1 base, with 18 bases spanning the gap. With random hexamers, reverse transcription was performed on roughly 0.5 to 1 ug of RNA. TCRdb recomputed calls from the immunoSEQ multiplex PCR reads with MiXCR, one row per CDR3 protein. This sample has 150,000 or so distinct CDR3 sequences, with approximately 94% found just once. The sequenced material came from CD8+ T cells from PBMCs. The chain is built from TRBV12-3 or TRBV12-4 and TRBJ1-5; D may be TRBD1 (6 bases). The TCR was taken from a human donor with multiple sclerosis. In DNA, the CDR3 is TGTGCCAGCAGTCTCTCACGGGACATCGGCAGCAATCAGCCCCAGCATTTT. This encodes CASSLSRDIGSNQPQHF.